What follows are 27 T cell receptor beta chains derived from one specimen sequenced in a study of cytomegalovirus exposure and HLA in healthy donors. The PCR contained 60 Vbeta and 13 Jbeta primers. Repertoires were generated with immunoSEQ multiplex PCR, while TCRdb's copy carries only in-frame clones and drops some. The sample lists fewer than 150,000 clones, less than 85% occurring once. The specimen was PBMCs. These receptors were obtained from a man aged 35 to 55 in good health and CMV-seronegative.

The rearrangement uses TRBV7-3 and TRBJ2-7; 7 positions match TRBD2. The CDR3 extends over 14 amino acids. In germline, CDR1 is SGHTA, CDR2 FQGTGA. V trimming: 1 base; J trimming: 4 bases; junction bases outside the gene matches: 4. The CDR3 here is CASSLRRESYEQYF. CDR3 bases: TGTGCCAGCAGCTTAAGGCGGGAGAGTTACGAGCAGTACTTC.

The CDR3 DNA sequence: TGTGCCTGGAGTGTTTGGGACAGGGCCTACGAGCAGTACTTC. This sequence encodes CAWSVWDRAYEQYF. The rearrangement uses TRBV30 and TRBJ2-7, with TRBD1 identical over 9 bases. Germline lookup yields CDR1 GTSNPN and CDR2 SVGIG (reference sequence). The CDR3 spans 14 residues. The J segment lost 2 bases and the V segment lost 0 bases, leaving 2 bases of the junction unmatched. Full variable domain (outside the CDR3, taken from reference TRBV30 and TRBJ2-7): SQTIHQWPATLVQPVGSPLSLECTVEGTSNPNLYWYRQAAGRGLQLLFYSVGIGQISSEVPQNLSASRPQDRQFILSSKKLLLSDSGFYLCAWSVWDRAYEQYFGPGTRLTVT.

The J gene is TRBJ2-1, the V gene TRBV7-6, with D maybe TRBD1 (6 bases). The V and J ends lost 1 base and 3 bases respectively, with 10 bases between them. There are 15 residues in the CDR3. Germline V CDR1 and CDR2: SGHVS, FNYEAQ. The CDR3 region is CASSLGTGNYNEQFF. In nucleotides, the CDR3 is TGTGCCAGCAGCTTAGGTACAGGGAACTACAATGAGCAGTTCTTC.

The CDR3 DNA follows: TGTGCCAGCAACGCAGGGCCTGTCTACGAGCAGTACTTC. As protein: CASNAGPVYEQYF. J is TRBJ2-7 and V is TRBV2; D perhaps matches TRBD1 (5 bases). This CDR3 comprises 13 residues. Germline CDR1 and CDR2: SNHLY and FYNNEI. The V and J ends lost 7 bases and 3 bases respectively, with 13 bases between them.

The chain joins TRBV7-2 to TRBJ2-5; no firm D call. The CDR3 is 15 amino acids. The V end lost 2 bases, the J end lost 0 bases, and 10 bases lay between the germline ends. Germline V gene lookup returns CDR1 SGHTA and CDR2 FQGNSA. CDR3 sequence (DNA): TGTGCCAGCAGCTTAAGAGGAAAAGACCAAGAGACCCAGTACTTC. Translating gives CASSLRGKDQETQYF.

The chain joins TRBV7-8 to TRBJ2-5; 8 bases match TRBD1. The CDR3 length is 18 residues. CDR1 and CDR2 from the germline V gene are SGHVS and FQNEAQ. J gave up 0 bases and V 1 base, and 10 bases lay outside the gene matches. CDR3 sequence reads: CASSLGGPGQAYQETQYF. The CDR3 DNA sequence: TGTGCCAGCAGCTTAGGTGGGCCGGGACAGGCGTACCAAGAGACCCAGTACTTC.

This chain joins TRBV19 and TRBJ1-4; D not resolved. V lost 3 bases to trimming and J lost 3 bases, with 8 bases between them. The CDR3 has 14 amino acids. The germline V gene encodes CDR1 LNHDA and CDR2 SQIVND (reference sequence). For the CDR3, the DNA is TGTGCCAGTAGTATGTTTGGGCCTAATGAAAAACTGTTTTTT. This sequence encodes CASSMFGPNEKLFF.

This chain's CDR3 is CAWSARVLRQGGPYGYTF. The CDR3 bases are TGTGCCTGGAGTGCCCGTGTTCTCAGACAGGGGGGTCCCTATGGCTACACCTTC. The chain joins TRBV30 to TRBJ1-2; the match to TRBD1 covers 9 bases. J was trimmed by 4 bases and V by 1 base; bases with no gene match: 16. Germline V gene sequence: CDR1 GTSNPN, CDR2 SVGIG (reference sequence). This CDR3 comprises 18 residues. Based on the CDR3 plus reference TRBV30 and TRBJ1-2, the full variable domain is SQTIHQWPATLVQPVGSPLSLECTVEGTSNPNLYWYRQAAGRGLQLLFYSVGIGQISSEVPQNLSASRPQDRQFILSSKKLLLSDSGFYLCAWSARVLRQGGPYGYTFGSGTRLTVV.

This chain links TRBV2 with TRBJ1-4, with TRBD1 matching over 9 bases. This CDR3 is 13 amino acids long. V dropped 8 bases and J dropped 4; count of bases not matched to a gene: 2. Germline V CDR1 and CDR2: SNHLY, FYNNEI. The CDR3 loop reads CASGTGNNEKLFF. The CDR3 nucleotides are TGTGCCAGCGGGACAGGGAATAATGAAAAACTGTTTTTT.

The V and J genes are TRBV5-1 and TRBJ2-7; TRBD1 matches 7 bases. Germline CDR1 and CDR2: SGHRS and YFSETQ. With 3 bases clipped from V and 2 bases from J, the junction kept 17 bases outside the gene matches. The CDR3 covers 18 residues. The CDR3 DNA is TGCGCCAGCAGCTCGACAACAGGGGCCCCGCTTCGCGCCTACGAGCAGTACTTC. It specifies CASSSTTGAPLRAYEQYF. Based on the CDR3 plus reference TRBV5-1 and TRBJ2-7, the full variable domain is KAGVTQTPRYLIKTRGQQVTLSCSPISGHRSVSWYQQTPGQGLQFLFEYFSETQRNKGNFPGRFSGRQFSNSRSEMNVSTLELGDSALYLCASSSTTGAPLRAYEQYFGPGTRLTVT.

V gene TRBV4-1 combines with J gene TRBJ1-2, with no clear D. This CDR3 is built from 16 residues. V dropped 5 bases and J dropped 3 bases, with 19 bases sitting between them. Germline CDR1 MGHRA, CDR2 YSYEKL. The CDR3 DNA sequence: TGCGCCAGCAGCTCCAGGTCGTCTAATCCAGACTATGGCTACACCTTC. This encodes CASSSRSSNPDYGYTF.

The J gene is TRBJ2-7, the V gene TRBV5-4; D is uncertain. V shed 0 bases and J shed 2 bases, with 9 bases lying between them. The length of the CDR3 is 14 residues. CDR1 and CDR2 from the germline V gene are SGHNT and YYREEE (reference sequence). Here the CDR3 reads CASSLARGAYEQYF. CDR3 sequence (DNA): TGTGCCAGCAGCTTGGCCCGCGGAGCCTACGAGCAGTACTTC.

The chain combines TRBV6-1 with TRBJ2-4; possibly TRBD1 for D (7 bases). CDR3 length equals 15 residues. CDR1 and CDR2 from the germline V gene are MNHNS and SASEGT. V was trimmed by 7 bases and J by 3 bases, leaving 16 bases between them. Written as DNA, the CDR3 is TGTGCCAGCAACGGGAGACAGGGAAGCAAAAACATTCAGTACTTC. This translates into CASNGRQGSKNIQYF.

On this clone itself: Sequence at one end of the junction differs from germline and may be a read error. The gene calls are TRBV10-3 and TRBJ1-1, with 8 bases lining up with TRBD1. From germline, CDR1 is ENHRY and CDR2 SYGVKD. The CDR3 is made up of 14 amino acids. For the CDR3, the DNA is TGTGCTATCAGTGTTCAGGGGGCCGTTACTGAAGCTTTCTTT. It codes for CAISVQGAVTEAFF.

CDR3 residues: CASSEMASAYNEQFF. The DNA of the CDR3 is TGTGCCAGCAGTGAAATGGCTAGCGCCTACAATGAGCAGTTCTTC. The chain is built from TRBV6-1 and TRBJ2-1; maybe TRBD2 (6 bases). The CDR3 covers 15 residues. Germline V gives CDR1 MNHNS, CDR2 SASEGT. Trimming shortened V by 2 bases and J by 2 bases, and 10 bases separated the two germline ends.

This clone came up a few times. The chain recombines TRBV10-3 with TRBJ1-2; 9 bases fit TRBD1. In germline, CDR1 is ENHRY, CDR2 SYGVKD. With 4 bases clipped from V and 3 bases from J, the junction kept 6 bases outside the gene matches. The CDR3 sequence is 15 residues long. The CDR3 sequence is CAISGGGQGHYGYTF. The CDR3 coding sequence is TGTGCCATCAGTGGGGGGGGACAGGGACACTATGGCTACACCTTC.

The J gene is TRBJ2-7, the V gene TRBV11-2, with D perhaps matching TRBD2 (6 bases). Trimming pared 5 bases from V and 2 bases from J, leaving 10 bases between. The CDR3 runs to 13 residues. CDR1 SGHAT and CDR2 FQNNGV come from the germline V gene. The CDR3: CASSQTGAYEQYF. Written as DNA, the CDR3 is TGTGCCAGCAGCCAAACGGGGGCCTACGAGCAGTACTTC.

The rearrangement links TRBV18 to TRBJ1-1; the match to TRBD1 covers 8 bases. Trimming removed 4 bases from V and 5 bases from J; junction bases left unmatched: 12. Germline lookup yields CDR1 KGHSH and CDR2 LQKENI. The CDR3 contains 16 residues. For the CDR3, the DNA is TGTGCCAGCTCACGACAGGGGACAGGCGTGGGGACTGAAGCTTTCTTT. It translates to CASSRQGTGVGTEAFF.

CDR3 loop: CASSQGQGTDTQYF. CDR3 nucleotides: TGCGCCAGCAGCCAAGGACAGGGTACAGATACGCAGTATTTT. The gene calls are TRBV5-1 and TRBJ2-3; 8 nucleotides align to TRBD1. Germline loops: CDR1 SGHRS, CDR2 YFSETQ. V lost 4 bases and J lost 3; bases outside the gene matches: 4. This CDR3 has 14 residues.

The J gene is TRBJ2-2, the V gene TRBV7-8; 12 positions agree with TRBD2. The CDR3 runs to 18 residues. Germline CDR1 reads SGHVS; CDR2 reads FQNEAQ. J gave up 6 bases and V 4 bases, and 12 bases lay outside the gene matches. The CDR3 spells CASSWPLSSSGGAGELFF. In nucleotides, the CDR3 is TGTGCCAGCAGCTGGCCTCTTTCCTCTAGCGGGGGGGCCGGGGAGCTGTTTTTT.

This clone has only one observation. The chain couples TRBV7-3 to TRBJ2-1; 10 bases are a match to TRBD2. V dropped 5 bases and J dropped 2; count of bases not matched to a gene: 3. The CDR3 extends over 15 amino acids. Germline-derived CDR1 and CDR2 are SGHTA and FQGTGA. The CDR3 loop reads CASSLAGAPYNEQFF. The DNA of the CDR3 is TGTGCCAGCAGCCTAGCGGGAGCCCCCTACAATGAGCAGTTCTTC.

The chain carries TRBV19 and TRBJ1-5, with no clear D. The V gene's germline CDR1 is LNHDA and CDR2 SQIVND (reference sequence). V lost 5 bases and J lost 0, with 14 bases in between. This CDR3 contains 16 residues. The CDR3 loop is CASSEALPVSNQPQHF. CDR3 coding DNA: TGTGCCAGTAGTGAGGCTCTGCCGGTTAGCAATCAGCCCCAGCATTTT.

The rearrangement links TRBV10-2 to TRBJ1-4; no firm D call. V lost 6 bases and J lost 5, with 10 bases in between. CDR1 is WSHSY, CDR2 SAAADI, per germline. The CDR3 runs 13 residues. This CDR3 is CASRAWENEKLFF. For the CDR3, the DNA is TGCGCCAGCAGGGCCTGGGAGAATGAAAAACTGTTTTTT.

This clone was counted a single time. The chain couples TRBV2 to TRBJ2-7; 10 bases line up with TRBD1. V lost 3 bases and J lost 0; bases outside the gene matches: 2. The CDR3 is 15 amino acids. Germline CDR1 is SNHLY and CDR2 is FYNNEI. CDR3 residues: CASSEGQGYSYEQYF. The CDR3 nucleotides are TGTGCCAGCAGTGAGGGACAGGGGTACTCCTACGAGCAGTACTTC.

The chain couples TRBV7-9 to TRBJ1-2; 9 bases are shared with TRBD1. V lost 0 bases to trimming and J lost 3 bases; unmatched junction nucleotides: 2. The V gene's germline CDR1 is SEHNR and CDR2 FQNEAQ (reference sequence). The CDR3 consists of 15 residues. The CDR3 sequence: CASSLAGQGDYGYTF. The DNA of the CDR3 is TGTGCCAGCAGCTTAGCGGGACAGGGAGACTATGGCTACACCTTC.

V and J are TRBV7-2 and TRBJ1-1; 8 nucleotides match TRBD1. J lost 2 bases, V lost 5 bases, and 10 bases had no gene match. The germline gives CDR1 SGHTA, CDR2 FQGNSA. This CDR3 has 16 amino acids. CDR3 nucleotides: TGTGCCAGCAGCCTCACAGGGGGGTTCATTAACACTGAAGCTTTCTTT. It translates to CASSLTGGFINTEAFF.

This clone appeared a few times. V usage is TRBV7-7 and J usage is TRBJ2-1, with TRBD1 identical over 7 bases. CDR3 length equals 16 residues. CDR1 is SSHAT and CDR2 is FNYEAQ in the germline V gene (reference sequence). J lost 0 bases, V lost 5 bases, and 7 bases had no gene match. CDR3 region: CASSPRQGYSYNEQFF. The CDR3 nucleotides read TGTGCCAGCAGCCCTAGACAGGGCTACTCCTACAATGAGCAGTTCTTC.